What follows are 25 T cell receptor beta chains derived from one specimen sequenced in a study of OX40 agonist ivuxolimab in advanced cancers. The assay was immunoSEQ multiplex PCR, and TCRdb's table has in-frame clones only and misses some. The sample has 55,000 to 70,000 clones, roughly four fifths seen once. The starting material was CD4+ or CD8+ T cells sorted from blood, obtained in a trial of the OX40 agonist ivuxolimab. These receptors originate from an adult with an advanced solid tumor such as melanoma, head and neck, liver or kidney cancer.

The chain has TRBV18 and TRBJ1-2, with D perhaps TRBD1 (5 bases). V shed 2 bases and J shed 3 bases, with 13 bases lying between them. The CDR3 has 15 amino acids. Germline CDR1 and CDR2: KGHSH and LQKENI. CDR3 sequence (DNA): TGTGCCAGCTCACCATATGGTAGGGGCGACTATGGCTACACCTTC. Amino acids: CASSPYGRGDYGYTF. Variable domain in full (rest from reference TRBV18 and TRBJ1-2): NAGVMQNPRHLVRRRGQEARLRCSPMKGHSHVYWYRQLPEEGLKFMVYLQKENIIDESGMPKERFSAEFPKEGPSILRIQQVVRGDSAAYFCASSPYGRGDYGYTFGSGTRLTVV.

In its sample, this clone ranks as medium-sized (0.01 to 0.1%). This rearrangement joins TRBV9 to TRBJ2-5, with D hard to call. This CDR3 is 14 amino acids long. The germline V gene encodes CDR1 SGDLS and CDR2 YYNGEE. V lost 0 bases and J 1 base, leaving 7 bases between the germline ends. The CDR3 sequence is CASSVGFSQETQYF. Here the CDR3 DNA reads TGTGCCAGCAGCGTAGGCTTCTCCCAAGAGACCCAGTACTTC.

The chain has TRBV18 and TRBJ2-3, with 9 bases aligning to TRBD2. There are 16 residues in the CDR3. V shed 6 bases and J 0 bases; nucleotides not matched to a gene: 7. From germline, CDR1 is KGHSH and CDR2 LQKENI. The CDR3 spells CASSPVAGASTDTQYF. The CDR3 nucleotides are TGTGCCAGCTCCCCTGTAGCGGGGGCTAGCACAGATACGCAGTATTTT. Complete variable domain (other parts from reference TRBV18 and TRBJ2-3): NAGVMQNPRHLVRRRGQEARLRCSPMKGHSHVYWYRQLPEEGLKFMVYLQKENIIDESGMPKERFSAEFPKEGPSILRIQQVVRGDSAAYFCASSPVAGASTDTQYFGPGTRLTVL.

The V gene is TRBV28, the J gene TRBJ2-5; 7 positions match TRBD1. Losses at the gene ends were 8 bases for V and 5 bases for J; bases not matched to a gene: 8. Germline lookup yields CDR1 MDHEN and CDR2 SYDVKM. The CDR3 is made up of 13 amino acids. In DNA, the CDR3 is TGTGCCAGCGGGAAGGGGGCAGGGGAGACCCAGTACTTC. Translating it yields CASGKGAGETQYF.

This chain links TRBV9 with TRBJ1-4; the D gene is possibly TRBD1 (5 bases). Germline lookup yields CDR1 SGDLS and CDR2 YYNGEE. Deletions cut 4 bases from V and 6 bases from J, with 10 bases between. The CDR3 contains 13 residues. This CDR3 reads CASSLTGDEKLFF. CDR3 in DNA: TGTGCCAGCAGCCTAACAGGAGATGAAAAACTGTTTTTT.

The V gene is TRBV7-3, the J gene TRBJ1-6, with D possibly being TRBD1 (5 bases). The CDR3 length is 14 residues. Germline CDR1 and CDR2: SGHTA and FQGTGA. Trimming cost V 4 bases and J 7 bases, with 11 bases left between them. The CDR3 nucleotides read TGTGCCAGCAGCTCCGGACAAGAAAATTCACCCCTCCACTTT. This sequence encodes CASSSGQENSPLHF.

V and J are TRBV5-1 and TRBJ1-1; D might be TRBD1 (5 bases). The germline CDR1 and CDR2 sequences are SGHRS and YFSETQ. The CDR3 consists of 15 residues. With 2 bases removed from V and 9 bases from J, the gap between germline ends came to 20 bases. The CDR3 spells CASSLAGRVDGKAFF. CDR3 DNA: TGCGCCAGCAGCTTAGCAGGGAGGGTTGATGGGAAAGCTTTCTTT.

This sequence joins TRBV5-4 and TRBJ2-3, with no clear D. The CDR3 has 12 amino acids. V lost 0 bases to trimming and J lost 7 bases, with 6 bases between them. Germline CDR1 SGHNT, CDR2 YYREEE (reference sequence). Here the CDR3 reads CASSLAAHTQYF. CDR3 DNA: TGTGCCAGCAGCTTGGCCGCGCATACGCAGTATTTT.

The chain combines TRBV18 with TRBJ2-3; D is possibly TRBD1 (5 bases). The germline V gene has CDR1 KGHSH and CDR2 LQKENI. The V gene lost 0 bases and the J gene lost 5 bases, with 15 bases spanning the gap. The CDR3 length is 16 residues. The DNA of the CDR3 is TGTGCCAGCTCACCACCGGGAACAGGCGGTGGAGATACGCAGTATTTT. Translated, it gives CASSPPGTGGGDTQYF.

The chain couples TRBV6-6 to TRBJ2-2, with D perhaps matching TRBD2 (6 bases). The CDR3 totals 15 residues. Germline CDR1 MNHNY, CDR2 SVGAGI (reference sequence). Trimming removed 4 bases at V and 5 bases at J, with 14 bases between. CDR3: CASSWDSPRTGELFF. In nucleotides, the CDR3 is TGTGCCAGCAGTTGGGACTCCCCGAGGACCGGGGAGCTGTTTTTT.

The chain combines TRBV5-1 with TRBJ2-5; D is possibly TRBD1 or TRBD2 (5 bases each). Trimming removed 3 bases at V and 1 base at J, with 7 bases between. CDR3 size: 13 residues. Germline V lookup: CDR1 SGHRS, CDR2 YFSETQ. The CDR3 sequence: CASSSGPQETQYF. DNA of the CDR3: TGCGCCAGCAGCTCGGGGCCCCAAGAGACCCAGTACTTC.

This clone was counted between two and nine times. J is TRBJ1-2 and V is TRBV30; D is unresolved. The CDR3 covers 13 residues. The V end lost 7 bases, the J end lost 5 bases, and 17 bases lay between the germline ends. Germline V gives CDR1 GTSNPN, CDR2 SVGIG (reference sequence). CDR3 sequence reads: CAFRRGKAYGYTF. As DNA, the CDR3 is TGTGCCTTTAGAAGAGGCAAGGCATATGGCTACACCTTC.

This clone came up a few times. The rearrangement links TRBV18 to TRBJ1-5; unclear D gene. The germline gives CDR1 KGHSH, CDR2 LQKENI. The length of the CDR3 is 12 residues. The ends were cut back, 5 bases at V and 3 bases at J, with 5 bases in the middle. In DNA form, the CDR3 reads TGTGCCAGCTCAGTTCCCAATCAGCCCCAGCATTTT. Translating it yields CASSVPNQPQHF.

A single count supports this clone. The chain recombines TRBV7-9 with TRBJ1-3; D is ambiguous. CDR3 length: 16 residues. Trimming took 0 bases from V and 0 from J, leaving 9 bases between them. Germline values: CDR1 SEHNR, CDR2 FQNEAQ (reference sequence). The CDR3 protein is CASSLALRSSGNTIYF. The CDR3 DNA reads TGTGCCAGCAGCTTAGCGTTACGGAGCTCTGGAAACACCATATATTTT.

V gene TRBV6-5 combines with J gene TRBJ2-7, with 10 positions matching TRBD1. The CDR3 spans 14 residues. The V segment lost 6 bases and the J segment 4 bases; nucleotides outside the gene matches: 6. In germline, CDR1 is MNHEY, CDR2 SVGAGI. The CDR3 protein is CASRPTGGVYEQYF. The CDR3 DNA is TGTGCCAGCAGACCGACAGGGGGCGTTTACGAGCAGTACTTC.

The CDR3 loop is CASSVKERPYEQYF. The CDR3 nucleotides read TGTGCCAGCAGCGTTAAAGAGAGACCCTACGAGCAGTACTTC. V gene TRBV9 combines with J gene TRBJ2-7; no definite D call. The CDR3 is 14 amino acids. Germline CDR1 is SGDLS and CDR2 is YYNGEE. V dropped 2 bases and J dropped 2 bases, with 11 bases sitting between them.

This clone was recorded only once. The chain combines TRBV28 with TRBJ1-1; possibly TRBD1 for D (6 bases). V was trimmed by 5 bases and J by 7 bases, leaving 17 bases between them. Germline CDR1 reads MDHEN; CDR2 reads SYDVKM. CDR3 length: 14 residues. This CDR3 reads CASSPSGEGIEAFF. The CDR3 DNA is TGTGCCAGCAGTCCCTCAGGGGAAGGGATTGAAGCTTTCTTT.

The V gene is TRBV6-6, the J gene TRBJ2-3; D is unclear. Germline CDR1 MNHNY, CDR2 SVGAGI (reference sequence). The CDR3 is 14 residues long. V lost 7 bases to trimming and J lost 0 bases, with 11 bases between them. CDR3 DNA sequence: TGTGCCAGCAAAGGGCCCGGCAGCACAGATACGCAGTATTTT. Its protein is CASKGPGSTDTQYF.

The CDR3 DNA reads as TGTGCCAGCAGCTTGGAACAGGTTGGGGGCTACACCTTC. Its translation: CASSLEQVGGYTF. The V gene is TRBV11-2, the J gene TRBJ1-2, with D perhaps matching TRBD1 (5 bases). V was clipped by 3 bases and J by 8 bases, with 13 bases between them. Germline V lookup: CDR1 SGHAT, CDR2 FQNNGV. This CDR3 is built from 13 residues.

This chain links TRBV30 with TRBJ1-1; D is uncertain. Trimming removed 4 bases at V and 2 bases at J, with 8 bases between. The germline CDR1 and CDR2 sequences are GTSNPN and SVGIG (reference sequence). The CDR3 sequence is 12 residues long. The CDR3 nucleotides read TGTGCCTGGACAGTCACAAACACTGAAGCTTTCTTT. Translated, it gives CAWTVTNTEAFF.

The chain recombines TRBV4-2 with TRBJ1-2, with D tentatively TRBD1 (5 bases). The CDR3 has 13 residues. Germline V gene sequence: CDR1 LGHNA, CDR2 YNFKEQ. Trimming cost V 5 bases and J 8 bases, with 15 bases left between them. The CDR3 here is CASSGDAGQGYTF. In DNA, the CDR3 is TGTGCCAGCAGCGGGGATGCCGGACAAGGCTACACCTTC.

This sequence joins TRBV11-3 and TRBJ2-1; TRBD2 might be the D (5 bases). Between the trimmed V and J ends, which lost 1 base and 9 bases, there was a span of 13 bases. Germline V gene data show CDR1 as SGHNT and CDR2 as YENEEA. The CDR3 spans 14 residues. The CDR3 sequence is CASSLGTPRGEQFF. The CDR3, as DNA: TGTGCCAGCAGCTTAGGGACCCCTCGGGGTGAGCAGTTCTTC.

This clone has only one observation. CDR3 DNA: TGTGCCAGCAGTGAGAGAGGGCGACCTGAAGCTTTCTTT. The encoded protein is CASSERGRPEAFF. The rearrangement uses TRBV6-1 and TRBJ1-1; D unresolved. V was pared by 3 bases and J by 6 bases, with 11 bases between. The germline gives CDR1 MNHNS, CDR2 SASEGT. The CDR3 length is 13 residues.

V gene TRBV18 combines with J gene TRBJ1-5, with TRBD1 matching over 9 bases. The CDR3 sequence is 14 residues long. The V segment lost 6 bases and the J segment 9 bases; nucleotides outside the gene matches: 9. Germline CDR1 KGHSH, CDR2 LQKENI. For the CDR3, the DNA is TGTGCCAGCTCCCCCGGACAGGGGAATGGGCCCCAGCATTTT. It translates to CASSPGQGNGPQHF. The full variable domain, rest sourced from reference TRBV18 and TRBJ1-5, is NAGVMQNPRHLVRRRGQEARLRCSPMKGHSHVYWYRQLPEEGLKFMVYLQKENIIDESGMPKERFSAEFPKEGPSILRIQQVVRGDSAAYFCASSPGQGNGPQHFGDGTRLSIL.

This clone was observed a single time. V gene TRBV7-3 combines with J gene TRBJ2-2; 15 nucleotides agree with TRBD2. The junction had 7 bases not matched to a gene; V was cut back by 4 bases and J by 7 bases. The V gene's germline CDR1 is SGHTA and CDR2 FQGTGA. This CDR3 spans 17 amino acids. The CDR3 DNA reads TGTGCCAGCAGCTCCCCTGGGACTAGCGGGGGGTACGGGGAGCTGTTTTTT. It encodes CASSSPGTSGGYGELFF. The full variable domain, rest sourced from reference TRBV7-3 and TRBJ2-2, is GAGVSQTPSNKVTEKGKYVELRCDPISGHTALYWYRQSLGQGPEFLIYFQGTGAADDSGLPNDRFFAVRPEGSVSTLKIQRTERGDSAVYLCASSSPGTSGGYGELFFGEGSRLTVL.